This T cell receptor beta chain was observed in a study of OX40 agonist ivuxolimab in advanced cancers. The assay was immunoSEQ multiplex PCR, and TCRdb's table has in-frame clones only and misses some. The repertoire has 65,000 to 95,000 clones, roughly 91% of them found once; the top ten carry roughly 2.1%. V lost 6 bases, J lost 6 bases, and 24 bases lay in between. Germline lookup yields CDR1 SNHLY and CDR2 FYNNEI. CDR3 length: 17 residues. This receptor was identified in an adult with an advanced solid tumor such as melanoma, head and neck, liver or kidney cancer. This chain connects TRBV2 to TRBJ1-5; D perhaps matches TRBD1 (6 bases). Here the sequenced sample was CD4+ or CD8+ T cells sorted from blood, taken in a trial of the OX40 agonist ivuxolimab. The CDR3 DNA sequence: TGTGCCAGCAGGGGATTGTCGGGGGGCGTCTATGGTCAGCCCCAGCATTTT. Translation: CASRGLSGGVYGQPQHF.